What follows is one T cell receptor beta chain and its context. The sample holds many counts of this clonotype. This clone's antigen is unknown. Base qualities are missing; no much larger clone stands one base away. As encoded in the germline V gene, CDR1 is SGHRS while CDR2 is YFSETQ. From cysteine to phenylalanine, the CDR3 is 16 amino acids long. This entry keeps only the CDR3 DNA: 48 bases, framed from base 1. Trimming accounts for 4 bases at V and 1 base at J, while the number of junction bases matched to no gene is 5. Preparation of the library involved multiplex PCR. TCRdb names Illumina HiSeq 4000 as the instrument used. To build TCR beta libraries, CDR3 regions were amplified by Arm-PCR using iRepertoire HTBI primers. PCR products were gel purified before sequencing. Concerning the study's data processing: Gene usage analysis of CDR3 amino acid clonotypes used the 55 to 80 TRBV and around 13 TRBJ segments found across samples. COPE and FqMerger were used to merge the filtered high-quality paired reads into contigs. BLAST was used to align contigs to IMGT TRBV, TRBD and TRBJ reference genes, with CDR3 defined following IMGT. Any clonotype with a frequency above 0.1% was classified as a highly expanded clone. Shannon entropy was used to measure repertoire diversity, and the Gini coefficient was used to measure V-J evenness. Clonotypes shared by more than one individual were considered public. Through fastp at Q25 and MiXCR, TCRdb rebuilt clones from the public reads, retaining in-frame beta chains. Rows are combined by CDR3 protein, so each entry shows the most common genes and DNA. For this entry, the V and J calls and clone size follow TCRdb and not the study's own pipeline. Within this sample are a few hundred thousand distinct CDR3 sequences, with approximately 12% of them counted one time only. The ten largest clones add up to 18% of the sample.

The data were obtained in a study of regulatory T cells in long-lasting Graves disease (dated by TCRdb to about 2021). For context, the study as a whole: Patients with newly diagnosed Graves' disease had been on antithyroid drugs for under 3 months. The study was conducted in China and was registered as a clinical trial. A total of roughly 33 samples underwent TCR sequencing: approximately 13 from persistent and roughly 20 from newly diagnosed Graves' disease patients. This study used TCR sequencing and RNA sequencing of peripheral blood to compare persistent Graves' disease patients against newly diagnosed Graves' disease patients. The paper's findings and limits, for the study overall: Preferential use of TRBV28, TRBJ1-2 and TRBJ2-5 was observed in persistent disease, whereas TRBV20-1 and TRBJ2-1 were favored in newly diagnosed disease. Sequencing and analysis were limited to the TCR beta chain. Compared with newly diagnosed patients, persistent Graves' disease patients had lower TCR Shannon entropy and fewer highly expanded clones, which suggests clonal expansion. The small sample size was acknowledged by the authors as a limitation that may reduce accuracy. Peripheral blood alone was examined, since thyroid tissue, which constituted the primary lesion, could not be accessed. Persistent patients shared more public clonotypes among themselves (under 3,000) than newly diagnosed patients did (approximately 970).

What the time point label conveys for this sample: newly diagnosed GD, antithyroid drugs for less than 3 months. For both TCR sequencing and RNA sequencing, RNA was extracted from PBMCs using TRIzol. Graves' disease was diagnosed according to American Thyroid Association guidelines. Recruitment of patients was carried out at an endocrinology department in Xi'an, China. From each patient, 7.5 to 9.5 milliliters of peripheral blood was collected into an EDTA anticoagulant tube. Ficoll Paque Plus density gradient separation was used to isolate PBMCs, and no additional T cell sorting was done. An Agilent 2100 Bioanalyzer and agarose gel were used to assess RNA quality, and a NanoDrop 2000 was used to measure RNA concentration. Another study also made use of these data, one on T cells in Graves' hyperthyroidism and ophthalmopathy. Reported in the second study: Stable Graves' hyperthyroidism was defined as the absence of progression to ophthalmopathy over 18 months of follow-up. Hyperthyroidism patients were aged 18 to 65 years and newly diagnosed, with disease duration of less than 2 months. Patients with uncontrolled infections, other autoimmune diseases, pregnancy or lactation were excluded. Diagnoses relied on clinical symptoms, serum thyroxine and TRAb, thyroid ultrasound and orbital computed tomography. For the first round of RT-PCR on the TCR CDR3, the HTBI primer set was used together with the Qiagen OneStep RT-PCR kit. Most expanded thyroid clonotypes (frequency above 0.001) were also detected in blood, suggesting blood repertoires may reflect thyroid immune responses. A 13 V-J signature model separated ophthalmopathy from stable hyperthyroidism, with roughly 88% sensitivity and just under 84% specificity in cross-validation and 80%/75% in testing. In validation, the model predicted progression to ophthalmopathy with around 71% sensitivity and around 72% specificity, a median of 6.5 months before onset. A discovery cohort of around 98 patients, approximately 44 with Graves' ophthalmopathy and about 58 with stable Graves' hyperthyroidism, was used to find distinguishing TCR V-J signatures. Prospective prediction of ophthalmopathy was tested in an independent validation cohort of fewer than 20 hyperthyroidism patients and around 16 patients who later progressed to ophthalmopathy. The 95 to 100 discovery patients were divided at random into training and test sets in a 7:3 ratio. Thyroid tissue and blood T-cell repertoires from several Graves' hyperthyroidism patients were also compared in the study. Once sampling was done, hyperthyroidism patients were given methimazole at a starting dose of 30 mg daily, whereas ophthalmopathy patients were given high-dose intravenous methylprednisolone. Libraries were constructed in a second round of multiplex PCR, after which size selection and purification were performed. Sequencing of the libraries was done on an Illumina HiSeq2000 using paired-end 100 bp reads. SOAPnuke was used to process the raw data, removing reads that contained adapters or uncalled bases, had a mean Phred below 15, or lacked an exact match to the constant primer or identifier. COPE v1.2.5 was used to merge high-quality paired reads, and clonotypes were defined as unique nucleotide sequences. MiTCR v1.1 was used to align clonotypes to the IMGT TRBV, TRBD and TRBJ reference segments. Analysis was restricted to V-J combinations with a frequency above 0.0001, which covered 98% to 99.2% of repertoires. The TCS score was defined as the ratio of F50 (clonal expansion) to E x V (chaos), calculated using BLOSUM62-based TCRdist between CDR3 peptides within each V-J. Welch's t-statistics and random forest reduced around 510 V-J features to about 12, which were used in a naive Bayes classifier (R e1071). No statistical method was used to fix the sample size in advance, and group allocation was not hidden from the investigators. The paper describes TCR Vbeta CDR3 sequencing of 130 to 150 peripheral blood samples, made up of approximately 40 ophthalmopathy patients, 70 to 75 hyperthyroidism patients and 17 progressor patients.

The clonotype comes from a woman under 30 with Graves disease. Donor details come from another sample of the same person, matched by shared clones. The source material was peripheral blood mononuclear cells (PBMCs), sampled at new diagnosis, from a patient treated with antithyroid drugs. This chain joins TRBV5-1 to TRBJ2-4, with 10 bases matching TRBD1. CDR3 region: CASSGGTGVAKNIQYF. The DNA is as follows: TGCGCCAGCAGCGGAGGGACAGGGGTTGCCAAAAACATTCAGTACTTC.